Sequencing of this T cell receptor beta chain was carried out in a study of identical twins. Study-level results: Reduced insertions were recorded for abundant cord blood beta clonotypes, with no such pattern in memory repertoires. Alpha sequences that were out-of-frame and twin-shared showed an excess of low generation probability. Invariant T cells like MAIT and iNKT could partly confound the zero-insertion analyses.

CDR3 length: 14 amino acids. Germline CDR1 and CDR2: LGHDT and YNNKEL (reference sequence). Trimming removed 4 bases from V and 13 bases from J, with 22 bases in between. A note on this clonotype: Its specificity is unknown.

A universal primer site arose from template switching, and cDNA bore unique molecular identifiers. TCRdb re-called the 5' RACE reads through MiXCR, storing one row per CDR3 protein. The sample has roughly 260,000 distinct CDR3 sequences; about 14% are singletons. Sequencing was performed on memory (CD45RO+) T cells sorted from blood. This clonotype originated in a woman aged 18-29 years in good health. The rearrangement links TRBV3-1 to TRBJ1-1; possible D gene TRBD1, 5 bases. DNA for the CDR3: TGTGCCAGCAGCCCTGGGGAGCTGAGGCCCGGGGGTTTCTTT. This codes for CASSPGELRPGGFF.